The 27 T cell receptor beta chains listed next were all sequenced from one sample in a study of blood T cells in healthy people across ages. The second PCR ran roughly 6 to 12 cycles with a sample-barcoded 5' primer and J-beta primers. TCRdb fed the 5' RACE reads into MiXCR, producing one record per CDR3 protein. The data contain more than 750,000 distinct CDR3 sequences, approximately 32% of them seen just once; the ten biggest clones take up approximately 10%. These data were also filed under a second study, of T cells of mothers and their children.

The sequenced sample was blood. The receptors derive from a woman aged 35 to 49 in good health.

The chain carries TRBV7-2 and TRBJ2-5; no clear D. The V end lost 1 base, the J end lost 1 base, and 13 bases lay between the germline ends. Germline loops: CDR1 SGHTA, CDR2 FQGNSA. The CDR3 has 16 residues. CDR3 in amino acids: CASSLGWGVSQETQYF. The CDR3 DNA reads TGTGCCAGCAGCTTAGGATGGGGTGTGTCCCAAGAGACCCAGTACTTC.

The CDR3 sequence: CASSSLGTSGYNEQFF. CDR3 coding DNA: TGTGCCAGCAGCTCTCTGGGGACTAGCGGCTACAATGAGCAGTTCTTC. The rearrangement links TRBV7-2 to TRBJ2-1; 11 nucleotides align to TRBD2. Germline V CDR1 and CDR2: SGHTA, FQGNSA. Unmatched junction bases numbered 5, after V lost 4 bases and J lost 3 bases. The CDR3 is 16 residues long.

This clonotype was seen a handful of times. The chain carries TRBV5-1 and TRBJ2-1, with TRBD2 matching 11 bases. The CDR3 is made up of 16 amino acids. J gave up 7 bases and V 1 base, and 7 bases lay outside the gene matches. In germline, CDR1 is SGHRS, CDR2 YFSETQ. The chain's CDR3 is CASSLIAGGPLNEQFF. The CDR3 DNA reads TGCGCCAGCAGCTTGATAGCGGGGGGGCCCCTTAATGAGCAGTTCTTC. The full variable domain, in which reference TRBV5-1 and TRBJ2-1 provide the parts outside the CDR3, is KAGVTQTPRYLIKTRGQQVTLSCSPISGHRSVSWYQQTPGQGLQFLFEYFSETQRNKGNFPGRFSGRQFSNSRSEMNVSTLELGDSALYLCASSLIAGGPLNEQFFGPGTRLTVL.

This clonotype was seen ten or more times. The chain employs TRBV20-1 and TRBJ2-3; D uncertain. This CDR3 is built from 12 residues. The V and J ends lost 4 bases and 2 bases respectively, with 7 bases between them. CDR1 and CDR2 (germline): DFQATT, SNEGSKA (reference sequence). CDR3 bases: TGCAGTGCTAAAAGTAACACAGATACGCAGTATTTT. Translating gives CSAKSNTDTQYF.

The gene calls are TRBV7-2 and TRBJ2-7; weak D call: TRBD2 (5 bases). Germline values: CDR1 SGHTA, CDR2 FQGNSA. This CDR3 has 14 residues. Trimming left V 4 bases short and J 0 bases short, with 10 bases between. In DNA form, the CDR3 reads TGTGCCAGCAGCTGGGAGAAGAGCTCCTACGAGCAGTACTTC. Translated: CASSWEKSSYEQYF.

Turning to this clonotype: The germline gene is not matched at one end of the junction; a read error may be the cause. The rearrangement links TRBV4-3 to TRBJ1-2; TRBD1 might be the D (5 bases). The CDR3 sequence is 15 residues long. Germline V gives CDR1 LGHNA, CDR2 YSLEER. The CDR3 bases are TGCGCCAGCAGCCAAACCGGGACCGCTAACTATGACTACACCTTC. The encoded protein is CASSQTGTANYDYTF.

This chain joins TRBV5-1 and TRBJ2-7; tentatively, D is TRBD1 (8 bases). Between the trimmed V and J ends, which lost 2 bases and 4 bases, there was a span of 13 bases. The CDR3 has 14 residues. In germline, CDR1 is SGHRS, CDR2 YFSETQ. CDR3 protein: CASSFDRGGYEQYF. The CDR3 DNA sequence: TGCGCCAGCAGCTTCGACAGGGGAGGGTACGAGCAGTACTTC.

This clonotype was observed a handful of times. The chain has TRBV7-9 and TRBJ2-5; tentatively, D is TRBD1 or TRBD2 (5 bases each). This CDR3 region has 15 residues. V was shortened by 6 bases and J by 3 bases, with 17 bases between the two germline ends. Looked up from germline, CDR1 is SEHNR and CDR2 is FQNEAQ (reference sequence). CDR3 sequence: CASSSAWDGKETQYF. For the CDR3, the DNA is TGTGCCAGCAGTTCTGCCTGGGACGGTAAAGAGACCCAGTACTTC.

This chain uses TRBV9 with TRBJ1-2; D is unresolved. The V end lost 2 bases, the J end lost 8 bases, and 10 bases lay between the germline ends. The CDR3 has 12 amino acids. The V gene's germline CDR1 is SGDLS and CDR2 YYNGEE. The CDR3 nucleotides are TGTGCCAGCAGCGTTGGGTCATTCGGCTACACCTTC. Translation: CASSVGSFGYTF.

This clonotype was detected a few times. CDR3 residues: CAIRAGQGTDTQYF. Here the CDR3 DNA reads TGTGCCATCAGGGCGGGACAGGGCACAGATACGCAGTATTTT. The J gene is TRBJ2-3, the V gene TRBV10-3; the match to TRBD1 covers 8 bases. The CDR3 runs to 14 residues. The germline V gene encodes CDR1 ENHRY and CDR2 SYGVKD. The V gene end was trimmed by 6 bases and the J gene end by 1 base; junction bases not matched to a gene: 3.

Only one count was recorded for this clonotype. The rearrangement joins TRBV29-1 to TRBJ2-1; TRBD1 aligns across 9 bases. Trimming cost V 5 bases and J 8 bases; bases outside gene matches: 13. Germline V lookup: CDR1 SQVTM, CDR2 ANQGSEA. The CDR3 sequence is 15 residues long. The CDR3 nucleotides read TGCAGCGTTCCCCGAGGGGACAGGGTATACGATGAGCAGTTCTTC. Its protein is CSVPRGDRVYDEQFF.

This clonotype has a count of ten or more. The chain has TRBV7-4 and TRBJ2-7; D possibly uses TRBD1 or TRBD2 (5 bases each). With 5 bases removed from V and 1 base from J, the gap between germline ends came to 18 bases. Germline CDR1 SGHVT, CDR2 SQSDAQ. The CDR3 has 16 residues. CDR3 region: CASSPPGRADSYEQYF. In DNA, the CDR3 is TGTGCCAGCAGCCCCCCAGGGCGGGCGGATTCCTACGAGCAGTACTTC.

This clonotype was detected only a few times. This rearrangement joins TRBV9 to TRBJ2-3; 10 bases map to TRBD2. This CDR3 comprises 17 residues. Germline V CDR1 and CDR2: SGDLS, YYNGEE. Trimming removed 0 bases from V and 6 bases from J; junction bases left unmatched: 10. CDR3 amino acids: CASSVGSSGGPGDTQYF. The CDR3 nucleotides read TGTGCCAGCAGCGTAGGGTCTAGCGGGGGCCCAGGGGATACGCAGTATTTT. The variable domain in full, completed from reference TRBV9 and TRBJ2-3, reads DSGVTQTPKHLITATGQRVTLRCSPRSGDLSVYWYQQSLDQGLQFLIQYYNGEERAKGNILERFSAQQFPDLHSELNLSSLELGDSALYFCASSVGSSGGPGDTQYFGPGTRLTVL.

This clonotype was counted many times. The chain has TRBV7-2 and TRBJ2-5; 8 nucleotides agree with TRBD2. The V segment lost 5 bases and the J segment 2 bases; nucleotides outside the gene matches: 7. CDR1 is SGHTA and CDR2 is FQGNSA in the germline V gene. The CDR3 length is 15 residues. The DNA for the CDR3 is TGTGCCAGCAGCCCTCTCGCGGGGGGACAAGAGACCCAGTACTTC. It is translated as CASSPLAGGQETQYF.

This chain joins TRBV5-5 and TRBJ2-3, with TRBD2 matching over 8 bases. Looked up from germline, CDR1 is SGHKS and CDR2 is YYEKEE (reference sequence). Losses at the gene ends were 0 bases for V and 4 bases for J; bases not matched to a gene: 4. The CDR3 is made up of 15 amino acids. CDR3 in DNA: TGTGCCAGCAGCTTGGTAATAGCGGGATCAGATACGCAGTATTTT. It translates to CASSLVIAGSDTQYF.

This clonotype was seen a single time. This chain uses TRBV14 with TRBJ2-1, with TRBD1 as a possible D gene (6 bases). The V end lost 5 bases, the J end lost 4 bases, and 12 bases lay between the germline ends. The CDR3 length is 14 residues. Germline values: CDR1 SGHDN, CDR2 FVKESK. CDR3 in DNA: TGTGCCAGCAGCAAAGCGAGGGGGTACAATGAGCAGTTCTTC. As protein: CASSKARGYNEQFF.

A note on this clonotype: One end of the junction fails to match germline, which may point to a read error. This CDR3 is CVSSQDRGGTYGYTF. In DNA, the CDR3 is TGCGTCAGCAGCCAAGATCGAGGAGGGACTTATGGCTACACCTTC. The rearrangement joins TRBV4-1 to TRBJ1-2; maybe TRBD1 (5 bases). Germline V lookup: CDR1 MGHRA, CDR2 YSYEKL. The CDR3 is 15 residues long.

A word on this clonotype: Since a much larger clone is just one base distant, this may be a read error. This chain connects TRBV2 to TRBJ2-7, with D possibly being TRBD1 (6 bases). The length of the CDR3 is 13 residues. The V gene lost 6 bases and the J gene lost 9 bases, with 18 bases spanning the gap. Germline values: CDR1 SNHLY, CDR2 FYNNEI. The DNA of the CDR3 is TGTGCCAGCAGCGACCCCAAAATAGGGGGGCAGTACTTC. Residues: CASSDPKIGGQYF.

V gene TRBV5-5 combines with J gene TRBJ1-1; no reliable D call. Germline V gives CDR1 SGHKS, CDR2 YYEKEE (reference sequence). CDR3 length: 13 amino acids. Trimming removed 3 bases at V and 4 bases at J, with 10 bases between. The CDR3 DNA sequence: TGTGCCAGCAGCTCTCAATGGGGCACTGAAGCTTTCTTT. Amino acid sequence: CASSSQWGTEAFF.

This clonotype turned up a few times. The gene calls are TRBV2 and TRBJ2-7; 7 bases are a match to TRBD1. V was clipped by 5 bases and J by 9 bases; unmatched bases: 4. CDR3 length: 11 amino acids. Germline loops: CDR1 SNHLY, CDR2 FYNNEI. The CDR3 sequence: CASSPRGRQYF. The CDR3 DNA follows: TGTGCCAGCAGTCCCAGGGGGAGGCAGTACTTC.

This clonotype was detected a few times. The J gene is TRBJ2-3, the V gene TRBV24-1; no clear D. This CDR3 contains 14 residues. The V gene's germline CDR1 is KGHDR and CDR2 SFDVKD. V shed 4 bases and J shed 4 bases, with 11 bases lying between them. The DNA for the CDR3 is TGTGCCACCAGTGAGCCTATCAGATCAGATACGCAGTATTTT. This encodes CATSEPIRSDTQYF.

The rearrangement uses TRBV5-1 and TRBJ2-5; TRBD1 or TRBD2 may be the D gene (5 bases each). Trimming cost V 3 bases and J 5 bases, with 14 bases left between them. The V gene's germline CDR1 is SGHRS and CDR2 YFSETQ. There are 14 residues in the CDR3. CDR3 loop: CASSSGPEGETQYF. The CDR3 DNA reads as TGCGCCAGCAGCTCGGGCCCCGAGGGGGAGACCCAGTACTTC.

This clonotype has only a few counts. This sequence joins TRBV7-8 and TRBJ2-2; 12 positions match TRBD1. Looked up from germline, CDR1 is SGHVS and CDR2 is FQNEAQ. Trimming cost V 5 bases and J 3 bases; bases outside gene matches: 19. The CDR3 is 21 residues long. This chain's CDR3 is CASSQPGTGTGGASDTGELFF. CDR3 sequence (DNA): TGTGCCAGCAGCCAACCGGGGACCGGGACAGGGGGCGCCTCGGACACCGGGGAGCTGTTTTTT.

This chain connects TRBV5-1 to TRBJ2-3; 13 nucleotides match TRBD2. The CDR3 contains 15 residues. V was pared by 4 bases and J by 9 bases, with 8 bases of the junction left unmatched. CDR1 and CDR2 (germline): SGHRS, YFSETQ. CDR3 protein: CASSIGTSGAVTQYF. CDR3 DNA sequence: TGCGCCAGCAGCATCGGGACTAGCGGGGCGGTGACGCAGTATTTT. Full variable domain (remainder filled in from reference TRBV5-1 and TRBJ2-3): KAGVTQTPRYLIKTRGQQVTLSCSPISGHRSVSWYQQTPGQGLQFLFEYFSETQRNKGNFPGRFSGRQFSNSRSEMNVSTLELGDSALYLCASSIGTSGAVTQYFGPGTRLTVL.

For this clonotype: A much larger clone lies a single base off, so this may be a read error. This chain links TRBV20-1 with TRBJ1-2, with a weak D call TRBD1 (5 bases). This CDR3 has 15 residues. The germline gives CDR1 DFQATT, CDR2 SNEGSKA (reference sequence). V shed 8 bases and J shed 4 bases, with 23 bases lying between them. The CDR3 nucleotides read TGCAGTACCACGACAGTTTCTCAATTTACCTATGGCTACACCTTC. Amino acid sequence: CSTTTVSQFTYGYTF.

In its sample, this clonotype was seen once. A much more abundant neighbour one base away suggests this may be a read error. The chain combines TRBV11-2 with TRBJ2-7; D call uncertain. Matching the DNA end better, TRBJ2-4 makes the J call doubtful. Per germline, CDR1 SGHAT and CDR2 FQNNGV. The CDR3 runs 12 residues. The CDR3 region has the DNA TGTGCCGGCAGCGCCGGTCGGGACATTCAGTACTTC. Its protein product is CAGSAGRDIQYF.

The chain combines TRBV5-1 with TRBJ2-2; 7 nucleotides line up with TRBD1. Germline trimming cut 4 bases from V and 3 bases from J; bases unmatched to any gene: 9. CDR3 length: 16 amino acids. Germline V gene data show CDR1 as SGHRS and CDR2 as YFSETQ. The CDR3 sequence is CASSPRTGSDTGELFF. The CDR3 DNA sequence: TGCGCCAGCAGCCCAAGGACAGGCTCGGACACCGGGGAGCTGTTTTTT. Full variable domain (rest looked up from reference TRBV5-1 and TRBJ2-2): KAGVTQTPRYLIKTRGQQVTLSCSPISGHRSVSWYQQTPGQGLQFLFEYFSETQRNKGNFPGRFSGRQFSNSRSEMNVSTLELGDSALYLCASSPRTGSDTGELFFGEGSRLTVL.